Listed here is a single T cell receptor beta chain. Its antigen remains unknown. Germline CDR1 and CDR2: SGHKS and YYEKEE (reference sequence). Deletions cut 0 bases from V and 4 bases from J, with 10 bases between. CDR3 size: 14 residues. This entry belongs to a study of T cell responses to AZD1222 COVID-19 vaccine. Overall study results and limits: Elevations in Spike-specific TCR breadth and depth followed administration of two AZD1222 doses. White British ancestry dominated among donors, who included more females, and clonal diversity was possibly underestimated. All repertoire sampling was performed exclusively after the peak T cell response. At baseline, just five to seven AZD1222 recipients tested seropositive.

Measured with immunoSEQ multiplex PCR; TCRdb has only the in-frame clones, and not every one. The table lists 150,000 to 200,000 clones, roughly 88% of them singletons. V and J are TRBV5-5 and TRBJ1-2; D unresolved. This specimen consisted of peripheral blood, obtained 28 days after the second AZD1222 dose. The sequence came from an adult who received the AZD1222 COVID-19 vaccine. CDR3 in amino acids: CASSLDGPRYGYTF. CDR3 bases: TGTGCCAGCAGCTTGGATGGCCCGCGCTATGGCTACACCTTC.